This T cell receptor beta chain comes out of a study of blood T cells in healthy people across ages (dated by TCRdb to about 2015). Study-level background: Template switching captured roughly one uniquely barcoded TCR beta cDNA molecule per two T cells in model experiments. To track age-related changes in TCR beta repertoire diversity, the study relied on deep sequencing normalized with unique cDNA molecular identifiers. Donors were grouped into four age groups: young (average roughly 15 years), middle-aged (roughly 40), aged (around 60) and long-lived (approximately 75). To avoid experimental bias, donors of different ages were distributed randomly across sequencing lanes. Two additional independent replicas of 1 million unique cDNA reads from the same blood draw were analyzed for two donors (one aged 18 to 30 and one aged 80 or older).

Comments on this clonotype: The target of this receptor is not known. No qualities accompany the bases; no much larger clone lies one base away.

Broad study findings and their caveats: The CMV infection status of donors was not known, potentially confounding age-related changes in expanded clonotypes. Total diversity estimates from one million sequenced T cells were considered lower bounds and underestimates. As age increased, observed TCR beta diversity per million T cells dropped in a roughly linear way, and a significant reduction was already evident by age about 40. Since profiling was done on bulk unsorted PBMCs, naive and antigen-experienced compartments could not be conclusively compared. There was a strong correlation between observed TCR beta diversity and the percentage of naive T cells measured by flow cytometry. Compared with the aged group, the long-lived group had more naive CD4+ T cells, fewer expanded clones and increased TCR diversity, suggesting age selection.

Library preparation was by 5' RACE. These reads were obtained on an Illumina HiSeq 2500. A second PCR of about 7 to 12 cycles was performed with a sample-barcoded 5' primer and a J-beta primer mix. Each TCR beta cDNA molecule received a unique molecular identifier from a template-switch 5' adaptor carrying 12 random nucleotides. At least 3 million CDR3-containing paired-end reads were obtained from each sample. First-strand cDNA synthesis was performed from all RNA using the Mint cDNA synthesis kit, with priming by a TRBC-specific oligonucleotide. Following uracil-DNA glycosylase treatment, a first 18-cycle PCR with universal primers M1SS and BC2_uni_R was performed on all cDNA. The original pipeline was this. Each sample was normalized by randomly selecting 1 million high-quality reads, each carrying a distinct molecular identifier. Instead of being binned into consensus sequences, reads that shared molecular identifiers were thrown out. MiTCR, run with a Q25 quality threshold and the strictest error-elimination algorithm, handled CDR3 identification, clonotype clustering and error correction. Lower-bound total TCR beta diversity was estimated with a nonparametric unseen species model using Euler transformation. TCRdb cleaned the public reads at Q25 with fastp, built clones with MiXCR and kept in-frame beta chains. Duplicate CDR3 protein sequences are folded into a single record with the most common DNA and genes. The V and J calls and clone size are TCRdb's, not the authors'. The sample table lists hundreds of thousands of distinct CDR3 sequences, roughly 45% of them with a count of one. The ten biggest clones cover about 20% of the sample.

The roughly 38 donors, aged about 6 to 95 years, were systemically healthy Caucasian individuals from Russia. About 9.1 milliliters of peripheral blood were collected from each donor into EDTA-treated Vacutainer tubes. Ficoll-Paque density-gradient centrifugation was used to isolate PBMCs, with at least 7 million obtained per sample. Total RNA was extracted from PBMCs with Trizol reagent, with at least 6 micrograms obtained per sample. Naive CD45RAhigh/CD27high T cell percentages were measured by flow cytometry on a PBMC aliquot from every donor. The sample consisted of blood. The receptor was isolated from a woman in her sixties or seventies in good health.

The DNA sequence is as follows: TGTGCCAGTAGTACCCAGGGACAGTCCTACGAGCAGTACTTC. This codes for CASSTQGQSYEQYF. The chain is made from TRBV19 and TRBJ2-7, with 7 central nucleotides matching TRBD1. The CDR3 holds 14 amino acids from the cysteine to the phenylalanine. The CDR3 DNA has 42 bases and is translated from base 1. V is pruned by 4 bases and J by 1 base, leaving 4 bases of the junction without a gene match. The germline V gene encodes CDR1 LNHDA and CDR2 SQIVND (reference sequence).